This T cell receptor (beta chain) came from a study of T cells in Graves' hyperthyroidism and ophthalmopathy. Study conclusions and caveats: For ophthalmopathy, model prediction preceded onset by a median 6.5 months. Blood held most thyroid clonotypes expanded above 0.001 frequency.

RNA transcripts yielded amplified TCR beta CDR3 regions. RT-PCR in the first round (using the HTBI primer set) targeted the TCR CDR3. TCRdb re-called the multiplex PCR reads with MiXCR, one entry per CDR3 protein. The repertoire includes more than 550,000 distinct CDR3 sequences, about 17% of them detected once, and over 15% sits in the top ten. The germline V gene has CDR1 LNHDA and CDR2 SQIVND (reference sequence). This CDR3 is built from 14 residues. Trimming removed 3 bases at V and 3 bases at J, with 11 bases between. This clonotype was seen ten or more times. Its target is not known. Diagnosis rested on symptoms, serum thyroxine and TRAb, thyroid ultrasound, and orbital computed tomography. PBMCs stemmed from approximately 10 ml fresh peripheral blood.

The sequenced sample consisted of blood. The source is a woman between 45 and 65 years old with Graves' hyperthyroidism that later progressed to Graves' ophthalmopathy. The chain carries TRBV19 and TRBJ1-1; D not resolved. The CDR3 sequence: CASSMALLHTEAFF. Written as DNA, the CDR3 is TGTGCCAGTAGTATGGCCCTTCTCCACACTGAAGCTTTCTTT.